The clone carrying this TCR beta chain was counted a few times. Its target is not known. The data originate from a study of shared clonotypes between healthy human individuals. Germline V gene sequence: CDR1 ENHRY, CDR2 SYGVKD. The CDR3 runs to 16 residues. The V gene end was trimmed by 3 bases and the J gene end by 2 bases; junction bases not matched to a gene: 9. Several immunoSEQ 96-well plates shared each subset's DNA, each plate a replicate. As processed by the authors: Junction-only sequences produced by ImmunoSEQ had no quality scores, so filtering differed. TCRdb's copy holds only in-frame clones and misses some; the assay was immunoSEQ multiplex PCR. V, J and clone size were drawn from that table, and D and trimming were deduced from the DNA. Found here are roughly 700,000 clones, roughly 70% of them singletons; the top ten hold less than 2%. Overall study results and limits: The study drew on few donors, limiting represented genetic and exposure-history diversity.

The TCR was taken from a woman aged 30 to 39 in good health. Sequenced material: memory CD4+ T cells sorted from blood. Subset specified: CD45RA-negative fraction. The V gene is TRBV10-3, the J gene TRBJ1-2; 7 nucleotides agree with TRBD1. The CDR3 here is CAISDPNWDSNYGYTF. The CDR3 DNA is TGTGCCATCAGTGACCCAAACTGGGACAGCAACTATGGCTACACCTTC.